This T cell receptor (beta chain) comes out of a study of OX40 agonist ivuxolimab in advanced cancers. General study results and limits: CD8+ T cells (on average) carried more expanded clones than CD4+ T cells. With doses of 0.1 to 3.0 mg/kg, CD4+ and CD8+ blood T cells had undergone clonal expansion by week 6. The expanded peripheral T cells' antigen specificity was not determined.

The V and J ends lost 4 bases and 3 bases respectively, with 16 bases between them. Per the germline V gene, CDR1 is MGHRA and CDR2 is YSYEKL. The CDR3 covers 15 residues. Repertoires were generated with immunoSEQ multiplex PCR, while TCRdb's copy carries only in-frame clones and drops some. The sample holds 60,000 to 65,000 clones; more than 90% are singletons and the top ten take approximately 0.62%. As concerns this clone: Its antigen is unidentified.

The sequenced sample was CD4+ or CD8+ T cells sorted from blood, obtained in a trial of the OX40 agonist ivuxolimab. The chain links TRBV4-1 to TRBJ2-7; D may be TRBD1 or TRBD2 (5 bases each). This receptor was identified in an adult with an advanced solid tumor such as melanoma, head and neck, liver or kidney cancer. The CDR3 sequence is CASSRDPFDGYEQYF. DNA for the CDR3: TGCGCCAGCAGCCGGGACCCATTTGACGGCTACGAGCAGTACTTC.